The clone carrying this TCR beta chain has a single count. As yet, its antigen is unknown. This sample stems from a study of cytomegalovirus exposure and HLA in healthy donors. On the study more broadly: The roughly 120 validation repertoires, a later analysis reported, used the same platform as the 666 first-cohort repertoires.

The study, taken as a whole, reports: A classifier reportedly called cytomegalovirus status with high sensitivity and specificity.

This CDR3 has 14 residues. Per germline, CDR1 MNHEY and CDR2 SVGAGI. The V gene end was trimmed by 7 bases and the J gene end by 7 bases; junction bases not matched to a gene: 7. The repertoire was sequenced with immunoSEQ multiplex PCR; TCRdb's copy has only in-frame clones and lacks some. This sample carries 200,000 or so clones, 65% to 90% of them seen once, and the ten largest clones take 13%. The sequence derives from a woman aged 25 to 39 in good health and CMV-seropositive. What was sequenced was PBMCs. This chain uses TRBV6-5 with TRBJ2-1; 10 bases are shared with TRBD2. The CDR3 DNA reads as TGTGCCAGCAAGAGCGGGAGGGCCCCAAATGAGCAGTTCTTC. As protein: CASKSGRAPNEQFF.